The 30 T cell receptor beta chains listed next were all sequenced from one sample in a study of identical twins (dated by TCRdb to the mid-2010s). Libraries were prepared through 5' RACE. The sample was run on an Illumina HiSeq 2000. TCRdb handled the public reads itself, with Q25 trimming in fastp and clone calling in MiXCR, and kept productive beta chains. Each CDR3 protein appears once, grouped with its most common genes and DNA. The sample contains about 520,000 distinct CDR3 sequences, approximately 22% of them found a single time. Jointly, the top ten make up roughly 0.91% of the sample. The sample was also reused in another study, on T cells expressing NK-cell markers.

The material sequenced was CD4+ T cells sorted from blood. The source of these receptors is a woman under 30 in good health.

The chain has TRBV11-3 and TRBJ1-1; weak D call: TRBD1 (6 bases). The germline V gene encodes CDR1 SGHNT and CDR2 YENEEA. The CDR3 spans 13 residues. The V end was cut by 5 bases, the J end by 10 bases, with 17 bases between. The CDR3 loop reads CASSPGWGHGAFF. In nucleotides, the CDR3 is TGTGCCAGCAGCCCCGGCTGGGGGCACGGAGCTTTCTTT. The whole variable domain, remainder taken from reference TRBV11-3 and TRBJ1-1, is EAGVVQSPRYKIIEKKQPVAFWCNPISGHNTLYWYLQNLGQGPELLIRYENEEAVDDSQLPKDRFSAERLKGVDSTLKIQPAELGDSAVYLCASSPGWGHGAFFGQGTRLTVV.

A few counts support this clonotype. The chain couples TRBV6-2 or TRBV6-3 to TRBJ1-2, with no clear D. Germline CDR1 reads MNHEY; CDR2 reads SVGEGT. The CDR3 length is 12 residues. The V end was cut by 2 bases, the J end by 4 bases, with 5 bases between. The CDR3 loop is CASSYGPYGYTF. The CDR3 region has the DNA TGTGCCAGCAGTTACGGGCCCTATGGCTACACCTTC.

In its sample, this clonotype was seen a few times. The DNA of the CDR3 is TGTGCCAGCAGGGGCGCGGGTGAGCAGTTCTTC. Its protein product is CASRGAGEQFF. The genes are TRBV2 and TRBJ2-1; weak D call: TRBD2 (5 bases). Looked up from germline, CDR1 is SNHLY and CDR2 is FYNNEI. V was clipped by 6 bases and J by 9 bases, with 9 bases between them. There are 11 residues in the CDR3. Complete variable domain (other parts from reference TRBV2 and TRBJ2-1): EPEVTQTPSHQVTQMGQEVILRCVPISNHLYFYWYRQILGQKVEFLVSFYNNEISEKSEIFDDQFSVERPDGSNFTLKIRSTKLEDSAMYFCASRGAGEQFFGPGTRLTVL.

The chain recombines TRBV20-1 with TRBJ2-3, with D tentatively TRBD1 or TRBD2 (5 bases each). V was trimmed by 6 bases and J by 6 bases, leaving 16 bases between them. The CDR3 spans 13 residues. Germline V gives CDR1 DFQATT, CDR2 SNEGSKA (reference sequence). The CDR3 bases are TGCAGTGCAACACCGGGGCTCACGGATACGCAGTATTTT. It is translated as CSATPGLTDTQYF.

This rearrangement joins TRBV10-3 to TRBJ2-1; D call uncertain. The germline V gene encodes CDR1 ENHRY and CDR2 SYGVKD. With 5 bases removed from V and 1 base from J, the gap between germline ends came to 12 bases. This CDR3 region has 15 residues. The CDR3 nucleotides read TGTGCCATCAGTACTGCCATCGGTTCCTACAATGAGCAGTTCTTC. Translation gives CAISTAIGSYNEQFF.

The chain couples TRBV12-3 or TRBV12-4 to TRBJ2-7; TRBD2 agrees at 10 bases. Trimming removed 6 bases from V and 5 bases from J; junction bases left unmatched: 10. This CDR3 is 15 amino acids long. CDR3 protein: CASRSRLAGGDEQYF. In nucleotides, the CDR3 is TGTGCCAGCAGATCCCGACTAGCGGGTGGGGACGAGCAGTACTTC.

As DNA, the CDR3 is TGTGCCAGCAGCACGGACCCGAACACTGAAGCTTTCTTT. It translates to CASSTDPNTEAFF. The V call is TRBV7-3, the J call TRBJ1-1; D remains ambiguous. V lost 5 bases and J 1 base, leaving 8 bases between the germline ends. Germline CDR1 and CDR2: SGHTA and FQGTGA. The CDR3 runs 13 residues.

This clonotype was observed a few times. The chain employs TRBV5-1 and TRBJ1-1; TRBD1 might be the D (5 bases). This CDR3 is built from 12 residues. V was shortened by 4 bases and J by 6 bases, with 10 bases between the two germline ends. Germline V gene sequence: CDR1 SGHRS, CDR2 YFSETQ. The CDR3 DNA reads as TGCGCCAGCAGCACCAGGGACGCTGAAGCTTTCTTT. Translated, it gives CASSTRDAEAFF.

This clonotype was counted at least ten times. The J gene is TRBJ2-3, the V gene TRBV12-3 or TRBV12-4; no reliable D call. The CDR3 loop spans 13 amino acids. V gave up 0 bases and J gave up 4 bases, with 5 bases separating them. CDR3 nucleotide sequence: TGTGCCAGCAGTTTAGCGCAATCAGATACGCAGTATTTT. It codes for CASSLAQSDTQYF.

The rearrangement links TRBV20-1 to TRBJ1-5; 7 nucleotides match TRBD1. CDR1 DFQATT and CDR2 SNEGSKA come from the germline V gene (reference sequence). CDR3 length: 15 amino acids. V lost 4 bases to trimming and J lost 0 bases; unmatched junction nucleotides: 6. CDR3 protein: CSATGTVTSNQPQHF. CDR3 DNA sequence: TGCAGTGCTACCGGGACAGTTACTAGCAATCAGCCCCAGCATTTT.

This clonotype was counted between two and nine times. The V gene is TRBV10-3, the J gene TRBJ2-7, with 9 bases matching TRBD1. Germline assignment: CDR1 ENHRY and CDR2 SYGVKD. The CDR3 covers 12 residues. The V segment lost 11 bases and the J segment 5 bases; nucleotides outside the gene matches: 7. The CDR3 DNA sequence: TGTGCCTCGGGACAGGGAGTCCACGAGCAGTACTTC. Amino acid sequence: CASGQGVHEQYF.

CDR3 in amino acids: CASSLDFGVAFF. The CDR3 coding sequence is TGTGCCAGCAGCTTAGATTTTGGCGTAGCGTTCTTC. The chain joins TRBV7-2 to TRBJ2-1; D unresolved. From germline, CDR1 is SGHTA and CDR2 FQGNSA. Trimming took off 1 base at V and 15 bases at J, with 13 bases between the two ends. This CDR3 comprises 12 residues.

This clonotype was recorded at least ten times. The V call is TRBV24-1, the J call TRBJ2-7, with D possibly TRBD2 on 8 matching bases. This CDR3 has 17 residues. Germline-derived CDR1 and CDR2 are KGHDR and SFDVKD. The V gene lost 3 bases and the J gene lost 9 bases, with 26 bases spanning the gap. In DNA form, the CDR3 reads TGTGCCACCAGTGATCCCCCCCGGGAGGGGGCCGGAAGAAGGCAGTACTTC. Translating it yields CATSDPPREGAGRRQYF.

This chain connects TRBV9 to TRBJ2-3; 13 nucleotides agree with TRBD2. CDR1 and CDR2 (germline): SGDLS, YYNGEE. This CDR3 is built from 16 residues. J gave up 3 bases and V 6 bases, and 7 bases lay outside the gene matches. As DNA, the CDR3 is TGTGCCAGCACTAGGACTAGCGGGGGTTGGACAGATACGCAGTATTTT. As protein: CASTRTSGGWTDTQYF. Filled out from reference TRBV9 and TRBJ2-3, the complete variable domain reads DSGVTQTPKHLITATGQRVTLRCSPRSGDLSVYWYQQSLDQGLQFLIQYYNGEERAKGNILERFSAQQFPDLHSELNLSSLELGDSALYFCASTRTSGGWTDTQYFGPGTRLTVL.

This clonotype appeared a few times. The chain is built from TRBV7-9 and TRBJ1-2, with D perhaps TRBD1 (5 bases). The V gene lost 3 bases and the J gene lost 8 bases, with 13 bases spanning the gap. Germline lookup yields CDR1 SEHNR and CDR2 FQNEAQ (reference sequence). The CDR3 spans 13 residues. The CDR3 bases are TGTGCCAGCAGCTTGGGGGATTCGGGAGGCTACACCTTC. Amino acid sequence: CASSLGDSGGYTF.

The J gene is TRBJ2-1, the V gene TRBV4-3; 10 nucleotides match TRBD2. Trimming removed 0 bases from V and 4 bases from J; junction bases left unmatched: 3. This CDR3 has 16 residues. Germline CDR1 and CDR2: LGHNA and YSLEER. The CDR3 nucleotides read TGCGCCAGCAGCCAAGAAGGACTAGCGGAGTACAATGAGCAGTTCTTC. Protein: CASSQEGLAEYNEQFF.

This clonotype was observed a few times. The J gene is TRBJ2-3, the V gene TRBV13, with D possibly TRBD2 on 6 matching bases. Trimming took 4 bases from V and 4 from J, leaving 18 bases between them. Germline values: CDR1 PRHDT, CDR2 FYEKMQ (reference sequence). The CDR3 runs 16 residues. CDR3 DNA sequence: TGTGCCAGCAGCTCATCTTCAGGCGGGAAGGCAGATACGCAGTATTTT. The encoded protein is CASSSSSGGKADTQYF.

The V and J genes are TRBV5-6 and TRBJ2-4, with 8 nucleotides matching TRBD2. V lost 3 bases and J lost 7; bases outside the gene matches: 12. Germline V gene sequence: CDR1 SGHDT, CDR2 YYEEEE. The CDR3 extends over 16 amino acids. CDR3 nucleotide sequence: TGTGCCAGCAGCTCAAGTCGGAGCGGGAGAAGGAACATTCAGTACTTC. Its translation is CASSSSRSGRRNIQYF.

The chain has TRBV20-1 and TRBJ2-7, with 9 bases that match TRBD2. The CDR3 extends over 12 amino acids. J gave up 4 bases and V 3 bases, and 1 base lay outside the gene matches. Germline V gene lookup returns CDR1 DFQATT and CDR2 SNEGSKA (reference sequence). CDR3 sequence (DNA): TGCAGTGCTAGCCTAGCGGGGTACGAGCAGTACTTC. Amino acids: CSASLAGYEQYF.

The V and J genes are TRBV6-2 or TRBV6-3 and TRBJ2-1; 8 bases agree with TRBD2. Germline assignment: CDR1 MNHEY and CDR2 SVGEGT. Trimming at V came to 7 bases and at J to 1 base, leaving 6 bases not matched to a gene. The CDR3 totals 15 residues. CDR3 bases: TGTGCCAGCACCGGGCGCGGGGGGTCCTACAATGAGCAGTTCTTC. It encodes CASTGRGGSYNEQFF.

V gene TRBV3-1 combines with J gene TRBJ2-6, with TRBD1 matching over 9 bases. Germline V gives CDR1 LGHDT, CDR2 YNNKEL (reference sequence). J lost 4 bases, V lost 3 bases, and 10 bases had no gene match. This CDR3 is 18 amino acids long. The CDR3 DNA follows: TGTGCCAGCAGCCAGCCGTACAGGGGGCTAAGAGGGGCCAACGTCCTGACTTTC. The encoded protein is CASSQPYRGLRGANVLTF.

This clonotype was counted between two and nine times. The chain links TRBV11-2 to TRBJ1-1; D is undetermined. V was pared by 3 bases and J by 4 bases, with 12 bases between. Germline V gene data show CDR1 as SGHAT and CDR2 as FQNNGV. This CDR3 region has 14 residues. The CDR3 loop is CASSLRGGSTEAFF. In DNA form, the CDR3 reads TGTGCCAGCAGCTTGCGGGGAGGGAGCACTGAAGCTTTCTTT.

The chain uses TRBV15 and TRBJ1-5; possibly TRBD1 for D (5 bases). The V gene's germline CDR1 is LNHNV and CDR2 YYDKDF (reference sequence). CDR3 length: 12 amino acids. V shed 5 bases and J shed 5 bases, with 7 bases lying between them. In DNA form, the CDR3 reads TGTGCCACCAGCGGGGGGGATCAGCCCCAGCATTTT. It translates to CATSGGDQPQHF.

The sample holds many counts of this clonotype. The rearrangement uses TRBV6-4 and TRBJ2-1; the match to TRBD2 covers 7 bases. V dropped 5 bases and J dropped 2; count of bases not matched to a gene: 3. Germline CDR1 reads MRHNA; CDR2 reads SNTAGT. This CDR3 is 14 amino acids long. The CDR3 spells CASSLAGTYNEQFF. CDR3 DNA: TGTGCCAGCAGTTTAGCGGGCACCTACAATGAGCAGTTCTTC.

There are a few counts of this clonotype. This chain connects TRBV20-1 to TRBJ2-5, with D perhaps given as TRBD1 or TRBD2 (7 bases each). V dropped 2 bases and J dropped 1 base, with 17 bases sitting between them. Germline loops: CDR1 DFQATT, CDR2 SNEGSKA (reference sequence). This CDR3 is built from 16 residues. CDR3 residues: CSARQGGSGAQETQYF. The CDR3 nucleotides read TGCAGTGCTAGACAAGGGGGCAGCGGGGCCCAAGAGACCCAGTACTTC.

The rearrangement links TRBV2 to TRBJ1-4; the D gene is possibly TRBD1 (6 bases). Germline V CDR1 and CDR2: SNHLY, FYNNEI. V was cut by 8 bases and J by 7 bases, with 20 bases left in between. The CDR3 is 15 residues long. The DNA for the CDR3 is TGTGCCAGCCGCCGGGACATAGGGGAAAGTGAAAAACTGTTTTTT. Translation gives CASRRDIGESEKLFF.

V is TRBV12-5 and J is TRBJ1-2, with 8 nucleotides matching TRBD1. Germline assignment: CDR1 LGHNT and CDR2 FRNRAP. With 6 bases clipped from V and 0 bases from J, the junction kept 9 bases outside the gene matches. This CDR3 comprises 16 residues. The CDR3 DNA sequence: TGTGCTAGTGGCTTCGCGACAGGGGTGACTAACTATGGCTACACCTTC. Translating gives CASGFATGVTNYGYTF.

This clonotype has a handful of counts. CDR3: CASSQDLGDTDTQYF. The CDR3 nucleotides are TGTGCCAGCAGCCAAGATTTAGGCGACACAGATACGCAGTATTTT. This sequence joins TRBV4-2 and TRBJ2-3; D gene ambiguous. Between the trimmed V and J ends, which lost 0 bases and 2 bases, there was a span of 9 bases. Per germline, CDR1 LGHNA and CDR2 YNFKEQ. There are 15 residues in the CDR3.

The V call is TRBV5-1, the J call TRBJ2-1, with 9 bases lining up with TRBD2. The length of the CDR3 is 17 residues. The junction had 8 bases not matched to a gene; V was cut back by 4 bases and J by 0 bases. Germline-derived CDR1 and CDR2 are SGHRS and YFSETQ. In nucleotides, the CDR3 is TGCGCCAGCAGCCGCCAGACTAGCGGAGGCTCCTACAATGAGCAGTTCTTC. It encodes CASSRQTSGGSYNEQFF.

This chain links TRBV12-3 or TRBV12-4 with TRBJ1-1; D perhaps matches TRBD1 (6 bases). This CDR3 contains 18 residues. Trimming took 3 bases from V and 3 from J, leaving 23 bases between them. The CDR3 region is CASSFRRKMKRGDTEAFF. CDR3 DNA sequence: TGTGCCAGCAGTTTTAGGAGGAAGATGAAGAGGGGGGACACTGAAGCTTTCTTT.